These T cell receptor beta chains were read from a single sample in a study of T cells in localized non-small cell lung cancer. TCRdb's table, derived via immunoSEQ multiplex PCR, lists solely in-frame clones and lacks some. The data hold over 20,000 clones, with approximately 88% observed a single time. Sequences were derived from peripheral blood mononuclear cells, sampled before any cancer treatment. The source of these receptors is a male donor at least 60 years old with stage II lung adenocarcinoma. The CDR3 runs from the conserved cysteine through the conserved F or W. Fields, in order: D gene, J gene, V gene, clone size, CDR3 DNA, CDR3 protein. A D gene is named only where the DNA matches it firmly. Rows may omit the clone size; those that give it use once, few, many or a size class.

-,TRBJ1-6,TRBV15,-,TGTGCCACCAGCAGAGCAACTTATAATTCACCCCTCCACTTT,CATSRATYNSPLHF
-,TRBJ1-5,TRBV19,-,TGTGCCGGGAGTGACAGGATCATGTCCGGGGAGCATTTT,CAGSDRIMSGEHF
TRBD1,TRBJ1-1,TRBV5-1,-,TGCGCCAGCAGCCTGACAGGGTCCCGTGAAGCTTTCTTT,CASSLTGSREAFF
-,TRBJ2-2,TRBV7-3,-,TGTGCCAGCAGCTTAGAAGTCAATTGGGACGGGGAGCTGTTTTTT,CASSLEVNWDGELFF
-,TRBJ2-3,TRBV29-1,-,TGCAGCGTTGTTAAAGTGGATACGCAGTATTTT,CSVVKVDTQYF
-,TRBJ2-7,TRBV7-2,-,TGTGCCAGCCAACTTAGAGCAGCCTCCTACGAGCAGTACTTC,CASQLRAASYEQYF
-,TRBJ1-2,TRBV19,-,TGTGCCAGTAGTATAGGTCCAAGGAGACAGAATAACTATGGCTACACCTTC,CASSIGPRRQNNYGYTF
-,TRBJ1-1,TRBV18,few,TGTGCCAGCTCACCAGGGACACAGAACACTGAAGCTTTCTTT,CASSPGTQNTEAFF
-,TRBJ2-7,TRBV11-2,few,TGTGCCAGCAGCTTAGATTATCGGGGACCCTACGAGCAGTACTTC,CASSLDYRGPYEQYF
-,TRBJ1-3,TRBV5-5,once,TGTGCCAGCAGCTCAACCGTCTCGGGAAACACCATATATTTT,CASSSTVSGNTIYF
TRBD1,TRBJ1-2,TRBV6-1,once,TGTGCCAGTATCCCGGGACAGGGGTTCTATGGCTACACCTTC,CASIPGQGFYGYTF
-,TRBJ2-5,TRBV5-4,-,TGTGCCAGCAGCTTTTCGGCAAACTCGGAGACCCAGTACTTC,CASSFSANSETQYF
-,TRBJ2-5,TRBV5-1,-,TGCGCCAGCAGCACAAAGTCAGGGTCAGAGACCCAGTACTTC,CASSTKSGSETQYF
TRBD2,TRBJ2-3,TRBV27,-,TGTGCCAGCACTTCCCGGGCGGGGGGGAGTCCGCCAGATACGCAGTATTTT,CASTSRAGGSPPDTQYF
TRBD1,TRBJ1-5,TRBV9,once,TGTGCCAGCAGCGTAGGTAAAGGGGGCGCGACTCAGCCCCAGCATTTT,CASSVGKGGATQPQHF
-,TRBJ2-3,TRBV15,-,TGTGCCACCAGCAGAGACCCTAGGGTCACCACAGATACGCAGTATTTT,CATSRDPRVTTDTQYF
-,TRBJ2-6,TRBV5-4,-,TGTGCCAGCAGCATACCGGGGACGGCTGGGGCCAACGTCCTGACTTTC,CASSIPGTAGANVLTF
-,TRBJ1-3,TRBV6-1,-,TGTGCCAGCCTCGTACAGCCCGGATGGGGAAACACCATATATTTT,CASLVQPGWGNTIYF
-,TRBJ2-7,TRBV2,-,TGTGCCAGCAGTAGGAGGTTTGCTTCAATTTACGAGCAGTACTTC,CASSRRFASIYEQYF
TRBD2,TRBJ2-7,TRBV28,once,TGTGCCAGCACCAAGATAGCGGGAGGCCCACCCTACGAGCAGTACTTC,CASTKIAGGPPYEQYF
TRBD2,TRBJ2-5,TRBV28,once,TGTGCCAGCAGTCCAAAAAGCGGGGCTCAAGAGACCCAGTACTTC,CASSPKSGAQETQYF
-,TRBJ2-7,TRBV28,once,TGTGCCAGTAACAGGGTCAGTCCTCCCTACGAGCAGTACTTC,CASNRVSPPYEQYF
-,TRBJ1-1,TRBV5-1,-,TGCGCCAGCAGCTTGTACGCGGGGGCCATGAACACTGAAGCTTTCTTT,CASSLYAGAMNTEAFF
TRBD2,TRBJ2-2,TRBV19,-,TGTGCCAGCAAACCTAGCGGGAGTTCCGGGGAGCTGTTTTTT,CASKPSGSSGELFF
-,TRBJ1-3,TRBV4-1,-,TGCGCCAGCAGCCATATACAGGGCGCTGGAAACACCATATATTTT,CASSHIQGAGNTIYF
TRBD2,TRBJ2-7,TRBV7-2,-,TGTGCCAGCAGCTTAATGGGACTAGCGGGAGACGAGCAGTACTTC,CASSLMGLAGDEQYF
-,TRBJ2-3,TRBV2,few,TGTGCCAGCAGAGGGGTAGCGGCCAGCACAGATACGCAGTATTTT,CASRGVAASTDTQYF
TRBD1,TRBJ1-5,TRBV18,-,TGTGCCAGCTCACCTCAACAGGGGAATAGCAATCAGCCCCAGCATTTT,CASSPQQGNSNQPQHF
-,TRBJ2-2,TRBV18,-,TGTGCCAGCTCACAGACGAACACCGGGGAGCTGTTTTTT,CASSQTNTGELFF
TRBD2,TRBJ2-3,TRBV5-4,-,TGTGCCAGCACGGGGGGGGTTAGCACAGATACGCAGTATTTT,CASTGGVSTDTQYF
-,TRBJ1-3,TRBV5-1,-,TGCGCCAGCAGCTTGGGGGGAGCAGGAAACACCATATATTTT,CASSLGGAGNTIYF
TRBD1,TRBJ2-5,TRBV28,-,TGTGCCAGCAGTCTCGACAGGGCGAGGGAGACCCAGTACTTC,CASSLDRARETQYF
-,TRBJ1-2,TRBV6-4,few,TGTGCCAGCAGTGCAGGGTTCCTGAGGGGCTACACCTTC,CASSAGFLRGYTF
-,TRBJ2-7,TRBV20-1,few,TGCAGTGCTAGAGCCCTGAGGGAGCAGTACTTC,CSARALREQYF
TRBD1,TRBJ1-4,TRBV6-1,-,TGTGCCAGCAGTGAAAGTGGACAGGGTCACGAAAAACTGTTTTTT,CASSESGQGHEKLFF
TRBD2,TRBJ2-5,TRBV7-7,-,TGTGCTAGCAGCTTAGGACTAGGGGAGACCCAGTACTTC,CASSLGLGETQYF
-,TRBJ1-4,TRBV6-1,-,TGTGCCAGCAGTGATCGGGGGGCCAATGAAAAACTGTTTTTT,CASSDRGANEKLFF
-,TRBJ2-1,TRBV11-1,-,TGTGCCAGCAGTTTTCTCGAAGAGGAGCAGTTCTTC,CASSFLEEEQFF
-,TRBJ2-1,TRBV25-1,once,TGTGCCAGCAGTGAATATAAGGAAACGGGTGAGCAGTTCTTC,CASSEYKETGEQFF
-,TRBJ2-7,TRBV5-1,-,TGCGCCAGCAGCCACCCAGAGGGCTACGAGCAGTACTTC,CASSHPEGYEQYF
-,TRBJ2-7,TRBV28,-,TGTGCCAGCCGATCGGCGGGGAGCTCCTACGAGCAGTACTTC,CASRSAGSSYEQYF
-,TRBJ2-7,TRBV4-1,few,TGCGCCAGCAGCCCCCGTCCCACACGGGCGACATACGAGCAGTACTTC,CASSPRPTRATYEQYF
-,TRBJ1-5,TRBV14,-,TGTGCCAGCAGCCCGGGACGACATCAGCCCCAGCATTTT,CASSPGRHQPQHF
-,TRBJ1-1,TRBV5-1,-,TGCGCCAGCAGCTTCATCGGAGGAGAGGGCACTGAAGCTTTCTTT,CASSFIGGEGTEAFF
-,TRBJ2-2,TRBV27,-,TGTGCCAGCAGTTTAATCAGCGGGCCGAACACCGGGGAGCTGTTTTTT,CASSLISGPNTGELFF
-,TRBJ2-7,TRBV28,-,TGTGCCAGCAGTCAGAGGCAGACCTACGAGCAGTACTTC,CASSQRQTYEQYF
-,TRBJ2-3,TRBV28,-,TGTGCCAGCAGTCCAAGTACTCCCAGCACAGATACGCAGTATTTT,CASSPSTPSTDTQYF
-,TRBJ2-7,TRBV18,-,TGTGCCAGCTCACCACTCAAGACCAACTACGAGCAGTACTTC,CASSPLKTNYEQYF
-,TRBJ1-6,TRBV5-1,-,TGCGCCAGCAGCTTGCGGGGAACGGATAATTCACCCCTCCACTTT,CASSLRGTDNSPLHF
-,TRBJ2-2,TRBV27,-,TGTGCCAGCACCGAGTCGTGGGCCGGCACCGGGGAGCTGTTTTTT,CASTESWAGTGELFF
-,TRBJ2-1,TRBV4-1,-,TGCGCCAGCAGCCCCCAGGGAAGCTCCTACAATGAGCAGTTCTTC,CASSPQGSSYNEQFF
TRBD1,TRBJ2-7,TRBV5-5,-,TGTGCCAGCAGATCCCAGGGGGTCACCTACGAGCAGTACTTC,CASRSQGVTYEQYF
-,TRBJ2-1,TRBV5-1,-,TGCGCCAGCACACAGGGGACTTCCTACAATGAGCAGTTCTTC,CASTQGTSYNEQFF
-,TRBJ2-7,TRBV11-2,-,TGTGCCAGCAGTCCAGGCTACTCCTACGAGCAGTACTTC,CASSPGYSYEQYF
TRBD1,TRBJ2-7,TRBV18,-,TGTGCCAGCTCACCACCCGTCGCGAGGACAGGGACGATTCGGGAGCAGTACTTC,CASSPPVARTGTIREQYF
TRBD1,TRBJ1-2,TRBV7-6,-,TGTGCCAGCAGCCAGGGACAGGGTTACTATGGCTACACCTTC,CASSQGQGYYGYTF